This is a list of T cell receptor beta chains from one sample in a study of T cells in Graves' hyperthyroidism and ophthalmopathy. TCRdb analysed the multiplex PCR reads with MiXCR anew, one entry per CDR3 protein. The sample holds more than 450,000 distinct CDR3 sequences, 20% seen once. Sequenced: blood. Receptors originate from a man aged 40-55 years with Graves' ophthalmopathy. CDR3s include the opening cysteine and the closing phenylalanine or tryptophan. A D gene is named only where the DNA matches it firmly. Not every row has a clone size; where given, it reads once, few, many or a size class.

v_gene	d_gene	len	j_gene	abundance	CDR3aa	CDR3nt
TRBV4-2	NA	14	TRBJ1-6	few	CASSQGQNNSPLHF	TGTGCCAGCAGCCAAGGACAGAACAATTCACCCCTCCACTTT
TRBV2	NA	11	TRBJ2-5	many	CASSRSETQYF	TGTGCCAGCAGTAGGAGTGAGACCCAGTACTTC
TRBV5-1	TRBD2	16	TRBJ2-7	NA	CASSPKGLAAVHEQYF	TGCGCCAGCAGCCCGAAGGGACTAGCAGCAGTCCACGAGCAGTACTTC
TRBV3-1	NA	13	TRBJ1-5	many	CASSQDGARPQHF	TGTGCCAGCAGCCAAGATGGAGCCCGACCCCAGCATTTT
TRBV6-2/TRBV6-3	TRBD2	15	TRBJ2-5	NA	CASSYSGRASETQYF	TGTGCCAGCAGTTACAGTGGGAGGGCCAGTGAGACCCAGTACTTC
TRBV6-1	TRBD2	14	TRBJ2-1	NA	CASRGTSGVYEQFF	TGTGCCAGCAGAGGGACTAGCGGGGTGTATGAGCAGTTCTTC
TRBV30	NA	15	TRBJ1-1	NA	CAWSGLVHPNTEAFF	TGTGCCTGGAGCGGGTTAGTACACCCAAACACTGAAGCTTTCTTT
TRBV30	NA	14	TRBJ2-5	many	CAWSEAAKKETQYF	TGTGCCTGGAGCGAGGCCGCGAAAAAAGAGACCCAGTACTTC
TRBV5-1	TRBD1	17	TRBJ1-2	few	CASSLIGDMGQGEGYTF	TGCGCCAGCAGCCTCATTGGGGACATGGGACAGGGAGAAGGCTACACCTTC
TRBV7-3	NA	12	TRBJ2-1	few	CASSLSRGQQFF	TGTGCCAGCAGCTTAAGCCGGGGGCAACAGTTCTTC
TRBV27	NA	15	TRBJ1-1	NA	CASSATWTGNTEAFF	TGTGCCAGCAGTGCCACGTGGACGGGGAACACTGAAGCTTTCTTT
TRBV28	NA	15	TRBJ2-2	many	CASSLLGGNTGELFF	TGTGCCAGCAGTTTATTAGGCGGAAATACCGGGGAGCTGTTTTTT
TRBV29-1	TRBD1	15	TRBJ2-7	NA	CSVRPGTGRPYEQYF	TGCAGCGTTCGCCCCGGGACAGGGCGTCCCTACGAGCAGTACTTC
TRBV10-3	NA	14	TRBJ1-2	few	CAISERPGTYGYTF	TGTGCCATCAGTGAGCGCCCGGGAACCTATGGCTACACCTTC
TRBV20-1	TRBD2	14	TRBJ2-7	NA	CSARMGTSGDEQYF	TGCAGTGCTAGGATGGGGACTAGCGGGGACGAGCAGTACTTC
TRBV20-1	TRBD1	14	TRBJ2-7	many	CSAITQGFAYEQYF	TGCAGTGCTATTACACAGGGGTTCGCCTACGAGCAGTACTTC
TRBV3-1	TRBD2	17	TRBJ2-5	many	CASSQEGLAGPLGTQYF	TGTGCCAGCAGCCAAGAGGGACTAGCGGGGCCGTTGGGGACCCAGTACTTC
TRBV28	NA	15	TRBJ2-5	NA	CASSLRTLIQETQYF	TGTGCCAGCAGTTTAAGGACACTGATACAAGAGACCCAGTACTTC
TRBV3-1	TRBD1	17	TRBJ2-1	NA	CASSQSGTDRGYNEQFF	TGTGCCAGCAGCCAATCAGGAACGGACAGGGGCTACAATGAGCAGTTCTTC
TRBV30	NA	13	TRBJ1-3	NA	CAWEGDSGNTIYF	TGTGCCTGGGAAGGGGACTCTGGAAACACCATATATTTT
TRBV5-1	NA	13	TRBJ2-5	NA	CASSFNFQETQYF	TGCGCCAGCAGCTTTAACTTTCAAGAGACCCAGTACTTC
TRBV18	NA	14	TRBJ1-5	NA	CASSPLGGSQPQHF	TGTGCCAGCTCACCGCTCGGGGGTAGTCAGCCCCAGCATTTT
TRBV7-2	NA	15	TRBJ2-5	few	CASSSGTSSEETQYF	TGTGCCAGCAGCTCTGGGACATCCTCGGAAGAGACCCAGTACTTC
TRBV6-2/TRBV6-3	TRBD1	16	TRBJ1-5	NA	CASSYPGQGAGQPQHF	TGTGCCAGCAGTTACCCGGGACAGGGGGCGGGCCAGCCCCAGCATTTT
TRBV6-2/TRBV6-3	NA	13	TRBJ2-7	many	CASRIEENYEQYF	TGTGCCAGCAGAATCGAAGAGAACTACGAGCAGTACTTC
TRBV6-2/TRBV6-3	NA	12	TRBJ1-5	few	CASGRINQPQHF	TGTGCCAGCGGGCGGATCAATCAGCCCCAGCATTTT
TRBV28	TRBD1	16	TRBJ1-5	few	CASRPPGQGSIQPQHF	TGTGCCAGCAGACCTCCGGGACAGGGGTCTATCCAGCCCCAGCATTTT
TRBV7-9	NA	15	TRBJ2-5	NA	CASSLGRRHQETQYF	TGTGCCAGCAGCCTAGGGAGACGGCACCAAGAGACCCAGTACTTC
TRBV5-1	NA	12	TRBJ1-2	many	CASRQQGFGYTF	TGCGCCAGCAGACAGCAAGGGTTTGGCTACACCTTC
TRBV12-3/TRBV12-4	TRBD1	14	TRBJ1-6	NA	CASSKTDRVSPLHF	TGTGCCAGCAGTAAGACCGACAGGGTGTCACCCCTCCACTTT
TRBV29-1	NA	14	TRBJ2-2	NA	CSVDLAVNTGELFF	TGCAGCGTTGATTTGGCCGTGAACACCGGGGAGCTGTTTTTT
TRBV28	TRBD2	17	TRBJ2-7	NA	CASSLIPGTSGTYEQYF	TGTGCCAGCAGTTTAATACCTGGGACTAGCGGGACCTACGAGCAGTACTTC
TRBV5-1	TRBD2	16	TRBJ2-1	many	CASSLVASGSYNEQFF	TGTGCCAGCAGCTTAGTGGCTAGCGGCTCCTACAATGAGCAGTTCTTC
TRBV10-3	NA	15	TRBJ1-5	NA	CAISEFQGSSQPQHF	TGTGCCATCAGTGAGTTCCAGGGGTCGAGTCAGCCCCAGCATTTT
TRBV25-1	NA	14	TRBJ2-1	once	CASSEELVRAEQFF	TGTGCCAGCAGTGAAGAACTAGTTAGGGCTGAGCAGTTCTTC
TRBV12-3/TRBV12-4	TRBD1	15	TRBJ2-7	NA	CASIKGGQGTYEQYF	TGTGCCAGCATAAAAGGGGGACAGGGGACCTACGAGCAGTACTTC
TRBV27	NA	15	TRBJ1-3	NA	CASSMRGALGNTIYF	TGTGCCAGCAGTATGAGGGGCGCACTTGGAAACACCATATATTTT
TRBV5-6	NA	13	TRBJ2-5	many	CASSFWGGETQYF	TGTGCCAGCAGCTTCTGGGGAGGCGAGACCCAGTACTTC
TRBV30	TRBD2	15	TRBJ2-3	many	CAWSASGAATDTQYF	TGTGCCTGGAGTGCTAGCGGGGCCGCCACAGATACGCAGTATTTT
TRBV27	NA	13	TRBJ2-4	few	CASSSSRGNIQYF	TGTGCCAGCAGTTCCTCCCGTGGGAACATTCAGTACTTC
TRBV28	NA	12	TRBJ1-1	few	CASSWRNTEAFF	TGTGCCAGCAGTTGGAGAAACACTGAAGCTTTCTTT
TRBV7-9	TRBD1	16	TRBJ2-1	many	CASSPRDRGSYNEQFF	TGTGCCAGCAGCCCCCGCGACAGGGGTTCCTACAATGAGCAGTTCTTC
TRBV9	NA	13	TRBJ2-2	few	CASSVEGTGELFF	TGTGCCAGCAGCGTAGAAGGGACCGGGGAGCTGTTTTTT
TRBV7-2	NA	15	TRBJ2-7	once	CASSLVSGLASEQYF	TGTGCCAGCAGCTTAGTTTCAGGGCTTGCTTCCGAGCAGTACTTC
TRBV7-2	TRBD1	16	TRBJ2-5	many	CASSPGAGGVYETQYF	TGTGCCAGCAGCCCTGGGGCAGGGGGTGTGTACGAGACCCAGTACTTC
TRBV6-4	NA	14	TRBJ2-5	NA	CASSNSGGGQTQYF	TGTGCCAGCAGTAATAGTGGGGGGGGCCAGACCCAGTACTTC
TRBV5-1	TRBD2	17	TRBJ2-5	many	CASSFGLRPTSRETQYF	TGCGCCAGCAGCTTTGGATTACGACCGACTAGCCGGGAGACCCAGTACTTC
TRBV6-5	NA	17	TRBJ2-5	many	CASTKRGGTNVEETQYF	TGTGCCAGCACCAAGAGGGGGGGAACGAATGTGGAGGAGACCCAGTACTTC
TRBV12-5	NA	13	TRBJ1-5	few	CASATTEDQPQHF	TGTGCTAGTGCCACGACAGAGGATCAGCCCCAGCATTTT
TRBV5-1	TRBD2	16	TRBJ2-5	few	CASSFLSGGVDETQYF	TGCGCCAGCAGCTTTCTTAGCGGGGGGGTCGATGAGACCCAGTACTTC
TRBV6-1	TRBD1	15	TRBJ1-2	NA	CASSDQTGGRFGYTF	TGTGCCAGCAGTGACCAGACAGGGGGCAGGTTTGGCTACACCTTC
TRBV7-9	TRBD1	16	TRBJ1-1	few	CASSLGQGVVNTEAFF	TGTGCCAGCAGCCTAGGACAGGGGGTCGTGAACACTGAAGCTTTCTTT